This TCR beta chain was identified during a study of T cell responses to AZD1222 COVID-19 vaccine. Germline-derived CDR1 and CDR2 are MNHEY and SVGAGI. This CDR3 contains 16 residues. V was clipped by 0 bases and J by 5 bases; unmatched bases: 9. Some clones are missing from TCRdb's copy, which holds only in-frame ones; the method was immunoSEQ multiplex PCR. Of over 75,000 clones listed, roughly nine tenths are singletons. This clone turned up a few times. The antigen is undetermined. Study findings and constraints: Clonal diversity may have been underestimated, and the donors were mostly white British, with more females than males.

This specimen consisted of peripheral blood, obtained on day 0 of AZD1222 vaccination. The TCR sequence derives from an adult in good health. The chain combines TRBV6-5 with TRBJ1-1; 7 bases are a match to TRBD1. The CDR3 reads CASSYSIAGGGTEAFF. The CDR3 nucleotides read TGTGCCAGCAGTTACTCGATTGCAGGGGGGGGGACTGAAGCTTTCTTT.